This TCR beta chain derives from a study of blood T cells in healthy people across ages. Healthy Caucasian individuals from Russia aged about 6 to 95 were enrolled as donors. The authors isolated at least 7 million PBMCs per sample. This clonotype showed up just a few times. The second PCR ran 7 to 11 cycles with a sample-barcoded 5' primer and J-beta primers. A template-switch adaptor with 12 random nucleotides tagged each cDNA molecule. Sequencing yielded, for each sample, at least 3 million paired-end reads carrying CDR3. One entry per CDR3 protein results from TCRdb running MiXCR on the 5' RACE reads. The data contain 1.2 million to 1.5 million distinct CDR3 sequences, 35% to 45% of them seen just once; the ten biggest clones take up 7.9%. Material: blood. This receptor was obtained from a young woman in good health.

The CDR3 DNA sequence: TGTGCCAGTAGATTGCGGGTCAACGCCTACGAGCAGTACTTC. It encodes CASRLRVNAYEQYF. The chain joins TRBV6-1 to TRBJ2-7, with D possibly being TRBD2 (5 bases). V shed 9 bases and J shed 2 bases, with 17 bases lying between them. The CDR3 extends over 14 amino acids. Looked up from germline, CDR1 is MNHNS and CDR2 is SASEGT.